This TCR beta chain appears in the sequencing data of a study of blood T cell repertoires in COVID-19. Whole-study context: COVID-19 samples from acute and convalescent phases originated in the United States, Italy and Spain. PBMCs, B-cell-depleted T cells, or T cells were the source of the cDNA or gDNA that made up the material.

Germline V gives CDR1 LNHNV, CDR2 YYDKDF (reference sequence). V lost 1 base to trimming and J lost 7 bases; unmatched junction nucleotides: 11. The CDR3 has 16 residues. How the authors handled the data: Estimation of nucleated cell counts was performed using reference gene primer amplification. Some clones are missing from TCRdb's copy, which holds only in-frame ones; the method was immunoSEQ multiplex PCR. Clonal size and the V and J genes are those of that table, whereas D and trimming came from the DNA. The sample yields around 78,000 clones, about 92% seen once. This rearrangement joins TRBV15 to TRBJ2-7, with 9 bases lining up with TRBD1. This sequence was found in a woman in her forties or fifties in a cohort sampled during active COVID-19. Specimen: peripheral blood. The CDR3 reads CATSRGWGQGLREQYF. For the CDR3, the DNA is TGTGCCACCAGCAGAGGCTGGGGACAGGGCTTGAGGGAGCAGTACTTC.